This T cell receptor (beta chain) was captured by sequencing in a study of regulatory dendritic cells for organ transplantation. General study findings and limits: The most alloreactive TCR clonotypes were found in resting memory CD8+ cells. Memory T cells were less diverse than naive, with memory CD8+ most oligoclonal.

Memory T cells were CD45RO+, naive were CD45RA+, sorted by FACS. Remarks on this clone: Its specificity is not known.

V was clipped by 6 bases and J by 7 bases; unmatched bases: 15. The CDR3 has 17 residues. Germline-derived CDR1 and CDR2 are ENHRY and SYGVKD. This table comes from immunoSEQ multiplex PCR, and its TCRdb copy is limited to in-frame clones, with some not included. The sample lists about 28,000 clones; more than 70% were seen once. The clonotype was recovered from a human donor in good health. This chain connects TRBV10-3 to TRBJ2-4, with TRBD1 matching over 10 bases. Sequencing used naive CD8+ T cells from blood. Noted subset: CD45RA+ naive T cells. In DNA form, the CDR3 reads TGTGCCATCAGCGCCTTTTTTGCCCGGACAGGGGGGAACATTCAGTACTTC. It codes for CAISAFFARTGGNIQYF.